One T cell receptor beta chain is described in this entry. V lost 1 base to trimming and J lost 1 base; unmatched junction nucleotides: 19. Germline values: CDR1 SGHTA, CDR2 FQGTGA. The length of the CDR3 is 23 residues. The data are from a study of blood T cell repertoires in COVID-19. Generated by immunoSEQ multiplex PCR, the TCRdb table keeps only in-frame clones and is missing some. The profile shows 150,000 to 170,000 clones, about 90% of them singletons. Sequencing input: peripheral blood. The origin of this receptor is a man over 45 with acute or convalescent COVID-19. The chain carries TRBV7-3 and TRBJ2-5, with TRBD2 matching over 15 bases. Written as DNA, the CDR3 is TGTGCCAGCAGCTTAAGGTGGTCCGGGACTAGCGGGGGGAACACAAGTCCCCAAGAGACCCAGTACTTC. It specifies CASSLRWSGTSGGNTSPQETQYF.